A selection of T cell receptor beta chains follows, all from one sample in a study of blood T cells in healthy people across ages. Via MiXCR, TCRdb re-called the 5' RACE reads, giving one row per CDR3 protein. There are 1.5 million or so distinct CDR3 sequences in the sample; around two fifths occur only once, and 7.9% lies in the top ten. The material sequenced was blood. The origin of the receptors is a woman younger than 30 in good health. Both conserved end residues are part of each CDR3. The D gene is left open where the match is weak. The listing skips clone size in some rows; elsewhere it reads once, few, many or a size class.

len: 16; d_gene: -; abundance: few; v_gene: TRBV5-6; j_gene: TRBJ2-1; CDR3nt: TGTGCCAGCACCCTTGGTCCTAGCCCTAATTACAATGAGCAGTTCTTC; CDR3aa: CASTLGPSPNYNEQFF
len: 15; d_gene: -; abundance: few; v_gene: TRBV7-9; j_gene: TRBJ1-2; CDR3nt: TGTGCCAGCAGCCTTAAATCTCCGGGGCCCTATGGCTACACCTTC; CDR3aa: CASSLKSPGPYGYTF
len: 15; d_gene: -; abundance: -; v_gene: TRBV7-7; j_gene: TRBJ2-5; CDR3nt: TGTGCTAGCAGCCTGCTCCCGGGGCGCCAAGAGACCCAGTACTTC; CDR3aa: CASSLLPGRQETQYF
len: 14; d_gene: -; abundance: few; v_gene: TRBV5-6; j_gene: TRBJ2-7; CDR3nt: TGTGCCAGCAGCTCCTTAGCTGACTCCTACGAGCAGTACTTC; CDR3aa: CASSSLADSYEQYF
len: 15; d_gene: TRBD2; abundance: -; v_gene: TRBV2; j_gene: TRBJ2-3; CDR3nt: TGTGCCAGCAATGGCGGGGGGATTGGCACAGATACGCAGTATTTT; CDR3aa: CASNGGGIGTDTQYF
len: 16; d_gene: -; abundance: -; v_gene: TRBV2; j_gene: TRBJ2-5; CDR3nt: TGTGCCAGCAGCCCCTACCGGGGGATAATTAAAGAGACCCAGTACTTC; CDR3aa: CASSPYRGIIKETQYF
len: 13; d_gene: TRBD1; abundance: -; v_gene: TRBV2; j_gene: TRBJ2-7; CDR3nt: TGTGCCAGCAGTGAGGACAGGAGCGACGAGCAGTACTTC; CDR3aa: CASSEDRSDEQYF
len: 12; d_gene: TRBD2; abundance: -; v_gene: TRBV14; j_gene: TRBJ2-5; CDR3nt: TGTGCCAGCAGGCGGACTAGCGGGCTTCAGTACTTC; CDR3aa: CASRRTSGLQYF
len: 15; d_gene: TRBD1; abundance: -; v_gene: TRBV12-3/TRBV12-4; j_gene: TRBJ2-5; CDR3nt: TGTGCCAGCAGTCGCGGACAGGGGAGGGTTGAGACCCAGTACTTC; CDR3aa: CASSRGQGRVETQYF
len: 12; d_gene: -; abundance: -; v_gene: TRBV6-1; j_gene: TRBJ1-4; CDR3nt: TGTGCCAGCACCGGGGCTAATGAAAAACTGTTTTTT; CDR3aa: CASTGANEKLFF
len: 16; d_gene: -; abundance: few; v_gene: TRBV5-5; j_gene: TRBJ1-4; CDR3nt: TGTGCCAGCAGCCTCGTGCCAGGGGAGGGTAGAGAAAAACTGTTTTTT; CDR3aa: CASSLVPGEGREKLFF
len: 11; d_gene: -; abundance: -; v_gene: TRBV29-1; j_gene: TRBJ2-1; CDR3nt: TGCAGCGTTGCCCAGGGAACTGAGCAGTTCTTC; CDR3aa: CSVAQGTEQFF
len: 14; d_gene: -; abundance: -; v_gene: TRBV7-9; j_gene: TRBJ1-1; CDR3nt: TGTGCCAGCAGCCGGGAGGGAGTGAGCACTGAAGCTTTCTTT; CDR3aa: CASSREGVSTEAFF
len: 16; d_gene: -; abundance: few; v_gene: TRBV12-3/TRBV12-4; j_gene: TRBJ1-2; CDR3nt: TGTGCCAGCAGTTTATTATCAGCGACGGCTTTGAATGGCTACACCTTC; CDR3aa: CASSLLSATALNGYTF
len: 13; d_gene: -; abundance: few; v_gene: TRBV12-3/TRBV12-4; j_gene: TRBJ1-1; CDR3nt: TGTGCCAGCAGTTTAGAAGCACAATTTGAAGCTTTCTTT; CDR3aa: CASSLEAQFEAFF
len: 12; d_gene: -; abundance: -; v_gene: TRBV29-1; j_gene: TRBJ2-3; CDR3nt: TGCAGCTCAACAGCTTTAACAGATACGCAGTATTTT; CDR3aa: CSSTALTDTQYF
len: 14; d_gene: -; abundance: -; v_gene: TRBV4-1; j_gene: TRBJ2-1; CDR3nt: TGCGCCAGCAGCCAAGAGCGGGGCGGGTTTGAGCAGTTCTTC; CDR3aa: CASSQERGGFEQFF
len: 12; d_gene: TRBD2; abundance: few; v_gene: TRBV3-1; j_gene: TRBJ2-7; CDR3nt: TGTGCCAGCAGCCGGGGGGGACACGAGCAGTACTTC; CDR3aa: CASSRGGHEQYF
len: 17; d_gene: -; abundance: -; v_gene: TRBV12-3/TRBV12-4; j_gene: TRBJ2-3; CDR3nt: TGTGCCAGCAGTTTCCAGATCGCGGCGGGGACATCAGATACGCAGTATTTT; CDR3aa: CASSFQIAAGTSDTQYF
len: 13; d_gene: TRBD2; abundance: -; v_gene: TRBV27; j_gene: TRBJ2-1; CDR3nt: TGTGCCAGCAGTCCGGGGGGGTTGAAGACCCAGTTCTTC; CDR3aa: CASSPGGLKTQFF
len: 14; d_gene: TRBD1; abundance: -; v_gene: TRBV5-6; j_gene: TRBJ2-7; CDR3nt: TGTGCCAGCAGCTTGAAGGGACAGGGTAACGAGCAGTACTTC; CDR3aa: CASSLKGQGNEQYF
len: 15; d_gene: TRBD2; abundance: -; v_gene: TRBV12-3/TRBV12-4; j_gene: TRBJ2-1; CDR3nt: TGTCCCAGCAGCCCACTAGCGGGAGGTCAGGGTGAGCAGTTCTTC; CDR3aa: CPSSPLAGGQGEQFF
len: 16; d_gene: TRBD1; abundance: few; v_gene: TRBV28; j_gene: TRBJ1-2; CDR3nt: TGTGCCAGCAGTTTACCTACAGGGGGGGTGGGCTATGGCTACACCTTC; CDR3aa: CASSLPTGGVGYGYTF
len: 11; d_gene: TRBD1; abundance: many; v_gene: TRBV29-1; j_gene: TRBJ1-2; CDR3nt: TGCAGCGCCGGGACAGGGGCCGGCTACACCTTC; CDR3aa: CSAGTGAGYTF
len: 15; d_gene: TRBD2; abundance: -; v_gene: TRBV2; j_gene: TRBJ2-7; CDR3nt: TGTGCCAGCAGCCACAGCGGGAGCGCTTCCTACGAGCAGTACTTC; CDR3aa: CASSHSGSASYEQYF
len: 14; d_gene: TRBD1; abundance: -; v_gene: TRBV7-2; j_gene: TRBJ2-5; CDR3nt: TGTGCCAGCAGCCCCGGGACAGGACTGTGGGAGCAGTACTTC; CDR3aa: CASSPGTGLWEQYF
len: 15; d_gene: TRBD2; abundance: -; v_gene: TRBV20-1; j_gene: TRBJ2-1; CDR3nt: TGCAGTGCTAGAGATGGGGCGGGAGGGGAAAATGAGCAGTTCTTC; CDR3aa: CSARDGAGGENEQFF
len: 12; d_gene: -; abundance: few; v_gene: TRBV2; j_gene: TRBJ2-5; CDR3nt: TGTGCCAGCACAGCGTACTACGGAGCCCAGTACTTC; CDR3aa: CASTAYYGAQYF